Following are 26 T cell receptor beta chains from one sample sequenced in a study of CXCR3-negative and CXCR3-positive naive CD8 T cells. The method, 5' RACE with UMI labels, was used to prepare the TRB cDNA libraries. TCRdb re-called the 5' RACE reads and catalogs CDR3 proteins one per entry, DNA excluded. The sample's table shows roughly 56,000 distinct CDR3 sequences. The sequencing input was naive CXCR3- CD8+ T cells from blood. Subset specified: CD45RO-CCR7+CD27+CD95- naive CD8+ T cells lacking CXCR3 (TNR3-). The receptors originated from a human donor in good health. Some clones in this sample may be carry-over from other donors' samples.

This chain connects TRBV19 to TRBJ2-5; TCRdb reports TRBD1, a call that lacks DNA to check it against. The CDR3 consists of 13 residues. Germline V lookup: CDR1 LNHDA, CDR2 SQIVND (reference sequence). The CDR3 here is CASRLGAQETQYF.

The rearrangement uses TRBV7-2 and TRBJ2-1; there is no DNA to check the TCRdb D call of TRBD2. CDR3 length: 16 amino acids. CDR1 is SGHTA and CDR2 is FQGNSA in the germline V gene. The CDR3 here is CASSSVTSGAHNEQFF.

This clonotype ranks as medium-sized in terms of frequency. J is TRBJ2-1 and V is TRBV11-3; TCRdb's D gene call, TRBD1, goes unchecked for lack of DNA. CDR1 and CDR2 (germline): SGHNT, YENEEA. The CDR3 length is 14 residues. This CDR3 reads CASSIRDGYNEQFF. The complete variable domain, with remaining parts taken from reference TRBV11-3 and TRBJ2-1, reads EAGVVQSPRYKIIEKKQPVAFWCNPISGHNTLYWYLQNLGQGPELLIRYENEEAVDDSQLPKDRFSAERLKGVDSTLKIQPAELGDSAVYLCASSIRDGYNEQFFGPGTRLTVL.

V usage is TRBV7-9 and J usage is TRBJ2-7; TCRdb proposes TRBD1, but this gene call is untestable without DNA. Per the germline V gene, CDR1 is SEHNR and CDR2 is FQNEAQ (reference sequence). This CDR3 comprises 14 residues. CDR3 amino acids: CASSARDRTYEQYF. The variable domain in full, with the rest retrieved from reference TRBV7-9 and TRBJ2-7, is DTGVSQNPRHKITKRGQNVTFRCDPISEHNRLYWYRQTLGQGPEFLTYFQNEAQLEKSRLLSDRFSAERPKGSFSTLEIQRTEQGDSAMYLCASSARDRTYEQYFGPGTRLTVT.

This clonotype shows up as medium-sized (0.01 to 0.1%) by frequency. CDR3 protein: CASSSGGYTSTDTQYF. The chain links TRBV28 to TRBJ2-3; TCRdb's D gene call, TRBD1, goes unchecked for lack of DNA. CDR3 size: 16 residues. Germline-derived CDR1 and CDR2 are MDHEN and SYDVKM. Together with reference TRBV28 and TRBJ2-3, the CDR3 gives the full variable domain: DVKVTQSSRYLVKRTGEKVFLECVQDMDHENMFWYRQDPGLGLRLIYFSYDVKMKEKGDIPEGYSVSREKKERFSLILESASTNQTSMYLCASSSGGYTSTDTQYFGPGTRLTVL.

The J gene is TRBJ1-2, the V gene TRBV29-1; TCRdb returns TRBD1, unconfirmable since there is no DNA. This CDR3 contains 13 residues. The germline CDR1 and CDR2 sequences are SQVTM and ANQGSEA. The CDR3 reads CSGRQPGIYGYTF.

The V gene is TRBV4-3, the J gene TRBJ1-2; TCRdb proposes TRBD1, but this gene call is untestable without DNA. Germline V gene lookup returns CDR1 LGHNA and CDR2 YSLEER. This CDR3 region has 19 residues. CDR3 residues: CASSQDELTGDHPFYGYTF.

The chain has TRBV29-1 and TRBJ1-2; TCRdb's D call of TRBD1 is untestable without DNA. CDR1 is SQVTM, CDR2 ANQGSEA, per germline. The CDR3 contains 13 residues. CDR3 amino acids: CSVFLPGTYGYTF.

CDR3 region: CASSLSGGLDYGYTF. The chain carries TRBV7-2 and TRBJ1-2; no DNA is available, so the TRBD1 call from TCRdb remains unchecked. The CDR3 consists of 15 residues. Germline CDR1 reads SGHTA; CDR2 reads FQGNSA.

The gene calls are TRBV7-6 and TRBJ2-3; TCRdb's D call of TRBD2 is untestable without DNA. The CDR3 is made up of 19 amino acids. Germline-derived CDR1 and CDR2 are SGHVS and FNYEAQ. CDR3 in amino acids: CASSLKAGGLPDNADTQYF.

The J gene is TRBJ2-1, the V gene TRBV29-1. The CDR3 is made up of 13 amino acids. Germline CDR1 and CDR2: SQVTM and ANQGSEA. CDR3: CSVEDLAAFEQFF.

V and J are TRBV14 and TRBJ2-7; TCRdb gives TRBD1 as the D gene, but with no DNA this cannot be confirmed. CDR1 SGHDN and CDR2 FVKESK come from the germline V gene. The CDR3 totals 15 residues. CDR3 protein: CASSQAGQGAYEQYF. The whole variable domain, filled in from reference TRBV14 and TRBJ2-7, reads EAGVTQFPSHSVIEKGQTVTLRCDPISGHDNLYWYRRVMGKEIKFLLHFVKESKQDESGMPNNRFLAERTGGTYSTLKVQPAELEDSGVYFCASSQAGQGAYEQYFGPGTRLTVT.

This clonotype shows up as medium-sized by frequency. V is TRBV7-6 and J is TRBJ2-7; TCRdb's D call of TRBD2 is untestable without DNA. Germline V lookup: CDR1 SGHVS, CDR2 FNYEAQ. This CDR3 has 15 residues. The CDR3 sequence is CASSLSSGGAYEQYF.

This rearrangement joins TRBV20-1 to TRBJ2-1; TCRdb returns TRBD2, unconfirmable since there is no DNA. The CDR3 extends over 14 amino acids. Germline V gives CDR1 DFQATT, CDR2 SNEGSKA (reference sequence). The CDR3 reads CSARVGGAYNEQFF.

The genes are TRBV29-1 and TRBJ2-1. Germline assignment: CDR1 SQVTM and CDR2 ANQGSEA. The CDR3 is 11 amino acids. CDR3 sequence: CSVVVNNEQFF.

V and J are TRBV28 and TRBJ2-7. The germline gives CDR1 MDHEN, CDR2 SYDVKM. CDR3 length: 14 amino acids. CDR3: CASRLRGGPSEQYF.

V usage is TRBV7-9 and J usage is TRBJ2-7; TCRdb's D call, TRBD1, is unchecked because there is no DNA. Germline lookup yields CDR1 SEHNR and CDR2 FQNEAQ (reference sequence). The CDR3 consists of 20 residues. CDR3 loop: CASSPDGGGQASFASYEQYF. The variable domain in full, with the rest retrieved from reference TRBV7-9 and TRBJ2-7, is DTGVSQNPRHKITKRGQNVTFRCDPISEHNRLYWYRQTLGQGPEFLTYFQNEAQLEKSRLLSDRFSAERPKGSFSTLEIQRTEQGDSAMYLCASSPDGGGQASFASYEQYFGPGTRLTVT.

This rearrangement joins TRBV29-1 to TRBJ2-7. Germline CDR1 reads SQVTM; CDR2 reads ANQGSEA. The CDR3 is 11 amino acids. CDR3 sequence reads: CSGLQEGEQYF.

The J gene is TRBJ2-1, the V gene TRBV6-5; the TRBD2 assignment by TCRdb is unverifiable without DNA. From germline, CDR1 is MNHEY and CDR2 SVGAGI. This CDR3 has 15 amino acids. The CDR3 spells CASSYSGGTHNEQFF.

V usage is TRBV7-3 and J usage is TRBJ2-2. The CDR3 runs 13 residues. Germline V CDR1 and CDR2: SGHTA, FQGTGA. The CDR3 here is CASSSAGTGELFF.

The chain employs TRBV28 and TRBJ2-2; TCRdb reports TRBD1, a call that lacks DNA to check it against. Germline V gene lookup returns CDR1 MDHEN and CDR2 SYDVKM. CDR3 length: 15 residues. The CDR3 reads CASGNRGRNTGELFF.

The gene calls are TRBV5-1 and TRBJ2-7; as DNA is missing, the TRBD2 call by TCRdb cannot be tested. Germline-derived CDR1 and CDR2 are SGHRS and YFSETQ. The CDR3 sequence is 17 residues long. The CDR3 sequence is CASSLGSSLSPTYEQYF.

V is TRBV6-1 and J is TRBJ2-1; TCRdb's D call of TRBD2 is untestable without DNA. Looked up from germline, CDR1 is MNHNS and CDR2 is SASEGT. CDR3 length equals 16 residues. The CDR3 reads CASSELAGGPFNEQFF.

CDR3 region: CASSPIGTEAFF. The chain uses TRBV12-3 or TRBV12-4 and TRBJ1-1. CDR3 length: 12 residues.

V is TRBV7-6 and J is TRBJ2-3; TCRdb picks TRBD1, but there is no DNA to check that call. The CDR3 is 13 residues long. From germline, CDR1 is SGHVS and CDR2 FNYEAQ. CDR3 protein: CASSRGDTDTQYF.

This rearrangement joins TRBV7-6 to TRBJ2-7. Germline assignment: CDR1 SGHVS and CDR2 FNYEAQ. This CDR3 comprises 13 residues. The CDR3 here is CASSQGTNPEQYF.